This note documents a single T cell receptor (beta chain) sequence. A read error is possible here, since a much larger clone lies one base away. This CDR3 has 16 amino acids. The V gene's germline CDR1 is MNHEY and CDR2 SMNVEV (reference sequence). The V and J ends lost 6 bases and 10 bases respectively, with 27 bases between them. This entry is derived from a study of read filtering for tumor transcriptome and immune sequencing. Study-level background: 8 or 9 patients were R-ISS I, more than 15 were R-ISS II, more than five were R-ISS III.

Molecular barcoded adaptors covering alpha/delta and beta/gamma chains were used on about 390 ng RNA. From the reads, TCRdb called clonotypes with MiXCR, one entry per CDR3 protein. This table has about 46,000 distinct CDR3 sequences, around 19% appearing once. Sequencing was performed on a population of CD138-negative cells sorted from bone marrow. The V gene is TRBV27, the J gene TRBJ2-5, with D perhaps matching TRBD2 (6 bases). This clonotype was sampled from a donor aged 40 or older with multiple myeloma. CDR3 nucleotides: TGTGCCAGCAGCAGAGAGGACGGCGGGGCGCGGCGTGGCCAGTACTTC. Protein sequence: CASSREDGGARRGQYF.